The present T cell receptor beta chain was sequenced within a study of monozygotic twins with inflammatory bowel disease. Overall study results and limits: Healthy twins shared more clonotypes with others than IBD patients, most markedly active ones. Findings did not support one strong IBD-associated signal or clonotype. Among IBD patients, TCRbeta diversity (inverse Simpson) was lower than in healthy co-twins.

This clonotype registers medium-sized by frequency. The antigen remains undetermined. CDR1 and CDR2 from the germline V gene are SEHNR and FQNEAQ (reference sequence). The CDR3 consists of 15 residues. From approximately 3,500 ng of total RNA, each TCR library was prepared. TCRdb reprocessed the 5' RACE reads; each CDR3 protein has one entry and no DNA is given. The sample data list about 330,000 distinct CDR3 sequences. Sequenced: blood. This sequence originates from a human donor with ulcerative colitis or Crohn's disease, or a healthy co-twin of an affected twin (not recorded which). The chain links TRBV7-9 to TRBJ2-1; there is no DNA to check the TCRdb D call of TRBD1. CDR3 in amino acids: CASSQQGLTYNEQFF.